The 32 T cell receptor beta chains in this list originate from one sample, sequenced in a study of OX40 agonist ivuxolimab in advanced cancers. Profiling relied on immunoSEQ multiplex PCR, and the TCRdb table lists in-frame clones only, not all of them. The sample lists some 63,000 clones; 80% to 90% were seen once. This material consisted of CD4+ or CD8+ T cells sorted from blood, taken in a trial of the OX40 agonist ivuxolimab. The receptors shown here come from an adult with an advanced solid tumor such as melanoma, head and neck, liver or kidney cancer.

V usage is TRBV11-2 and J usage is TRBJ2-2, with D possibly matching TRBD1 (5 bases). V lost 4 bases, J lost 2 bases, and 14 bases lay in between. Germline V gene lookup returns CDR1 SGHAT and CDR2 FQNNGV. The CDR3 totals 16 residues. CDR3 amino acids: CASSSNYRRNTGELFF. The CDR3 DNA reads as TGTGCCAGCAGCTCTAACTACAGGAGAAACACCGGGGAGCTGTTTTTT.

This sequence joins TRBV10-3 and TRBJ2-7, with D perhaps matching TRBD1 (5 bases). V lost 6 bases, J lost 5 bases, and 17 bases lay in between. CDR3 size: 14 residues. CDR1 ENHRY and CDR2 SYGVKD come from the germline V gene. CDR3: CAISQSRGVHEQYF. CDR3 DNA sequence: TGTGCCATCAGCCAAAGTAGGGGTGTCCACGAGCAGTACTTC.

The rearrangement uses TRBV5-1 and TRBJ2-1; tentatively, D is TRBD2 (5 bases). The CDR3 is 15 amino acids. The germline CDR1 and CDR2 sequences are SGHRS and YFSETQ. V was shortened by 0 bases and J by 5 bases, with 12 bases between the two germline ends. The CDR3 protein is CASSLGSSLNNEQFF. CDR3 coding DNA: TGCGCCAGCAGCTTGGGTTCTAGCTTGAACAATGAGCAGTTCTTC.

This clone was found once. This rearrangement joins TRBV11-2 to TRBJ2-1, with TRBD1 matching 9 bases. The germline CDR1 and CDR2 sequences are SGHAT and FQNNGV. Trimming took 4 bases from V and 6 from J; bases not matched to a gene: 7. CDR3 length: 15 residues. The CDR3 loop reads CASSSGQGKSNEQFF. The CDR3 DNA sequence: TGTGCCAGCAGCTCGGGACAGGGTAAAAGCAATGAGCAGTTCTTC.

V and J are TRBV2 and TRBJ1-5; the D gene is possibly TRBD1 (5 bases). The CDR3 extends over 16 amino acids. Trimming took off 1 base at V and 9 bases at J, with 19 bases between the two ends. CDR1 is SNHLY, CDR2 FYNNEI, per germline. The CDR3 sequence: CASSEEGIAPRAPQHF. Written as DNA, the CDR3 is TGTGCCAGCAGTGAAGAGGGGATAGCCCCGAGGGCGCCCCAGCATTTT.

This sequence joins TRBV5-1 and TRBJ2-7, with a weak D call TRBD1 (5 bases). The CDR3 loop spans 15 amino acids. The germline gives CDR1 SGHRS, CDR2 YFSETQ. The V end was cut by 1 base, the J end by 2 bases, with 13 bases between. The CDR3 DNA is TGCGCCAGCAGCTTGTTGGCAGGGCACCCCTACGAGCAGTACTTC. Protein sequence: CASSLLAGHPYEQYF. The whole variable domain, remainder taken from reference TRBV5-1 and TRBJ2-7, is KAGVTQTPRYLIKTRGQQVTLSCSPISGHRSVSWYQQTPGQGLQFLFEYFSETQRNKGNFPGRFSGRQFSNSRSEMNVSTLELGDSALYLCASSLLAGHPYEQYFGPGTRLTVT.

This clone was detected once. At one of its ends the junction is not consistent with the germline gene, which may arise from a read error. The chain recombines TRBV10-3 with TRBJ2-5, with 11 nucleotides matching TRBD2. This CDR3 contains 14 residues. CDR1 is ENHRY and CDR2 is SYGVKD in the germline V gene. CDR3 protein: CAISLAGGQGTQYF. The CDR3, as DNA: TGTGCCATCAGTTTAGCGGGGGGGCAAGGGACCCAGTACTTC.

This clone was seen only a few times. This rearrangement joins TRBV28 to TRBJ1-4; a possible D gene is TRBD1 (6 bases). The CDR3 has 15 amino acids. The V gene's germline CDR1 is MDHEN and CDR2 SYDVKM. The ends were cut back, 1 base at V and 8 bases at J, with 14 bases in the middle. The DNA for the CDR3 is TGTGCCAGCAGTTTATACAGGGTGTCCTTCGAAAAACTGTTTTTT. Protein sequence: CASSLYRVSFEKLFF.

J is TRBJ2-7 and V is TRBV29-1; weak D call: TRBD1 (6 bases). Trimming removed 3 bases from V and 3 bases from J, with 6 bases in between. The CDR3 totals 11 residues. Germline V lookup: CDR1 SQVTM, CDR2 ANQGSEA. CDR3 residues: CSVEDSYEQYF. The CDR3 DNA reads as TGCAGCGTTGAGGACAGCTACGAGCAGTACTTC.

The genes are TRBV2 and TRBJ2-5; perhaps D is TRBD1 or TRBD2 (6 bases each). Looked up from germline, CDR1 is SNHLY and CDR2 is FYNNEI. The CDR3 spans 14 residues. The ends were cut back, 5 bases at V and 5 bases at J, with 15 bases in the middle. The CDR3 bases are TGTGCCAGCAGTCTAGCTGGAGGGGGGGAGACCCAGTACTTC. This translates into CASSLAGGGETQYF. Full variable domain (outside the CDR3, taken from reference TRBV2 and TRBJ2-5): EPEVTQTPSHQVTQMGQEVILRCVPISNHLYFYWYRQILGQKVEFLVSFYNNEISEKSEIFDDQFSVERPDGSNFTLKIRSTKLEDSAMYFCASSLAGGGETQYFGPGTRLLVL.

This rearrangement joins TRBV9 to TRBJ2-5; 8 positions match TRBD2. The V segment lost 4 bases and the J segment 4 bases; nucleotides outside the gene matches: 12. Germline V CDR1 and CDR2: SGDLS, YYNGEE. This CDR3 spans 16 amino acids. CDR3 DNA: TGTGCCAGCAGCCCCCCAGCGGGGGCCCCCACAGAGACCCAGTACTTC. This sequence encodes CASSPPAGAPTETQYF.

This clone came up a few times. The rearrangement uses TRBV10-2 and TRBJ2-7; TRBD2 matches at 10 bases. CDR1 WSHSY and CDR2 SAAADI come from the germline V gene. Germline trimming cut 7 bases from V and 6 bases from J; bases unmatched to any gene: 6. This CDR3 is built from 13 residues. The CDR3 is CASTLAGVSEQYF. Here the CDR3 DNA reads TGCGCCAGCACCCTAGCGGGAGTTTCCGAGCAGTACTTC.

The DNA of the CDR3 is TGTGCCAGCAGCTCTAGTGGGAGGGGTCGCAATCAGCCCCAGCATTTT. Protein sequence: CASSSSGRGRNQPQHF. The rearrangement links TRBV7-2 to TRBJ1-5, with a weak D call TRBD1 (5 bases). The CDR3 is 16 residues long. Between the trimmed V and J ends, which lost 4 bases and 2 bases, there was a span of 15 bases. Germline V CDR1 and CDR2: SGHTA, FQGNSA.

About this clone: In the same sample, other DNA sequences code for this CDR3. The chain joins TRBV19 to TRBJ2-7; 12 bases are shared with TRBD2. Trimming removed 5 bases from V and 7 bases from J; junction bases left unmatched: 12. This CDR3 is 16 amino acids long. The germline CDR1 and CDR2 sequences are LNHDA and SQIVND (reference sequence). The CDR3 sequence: CASSPRTSGESNEQYF. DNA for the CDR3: TGTGCCAGTAGTCCCCGGACTAGCGGGGAATCCAATGAGCAGTACTTC.

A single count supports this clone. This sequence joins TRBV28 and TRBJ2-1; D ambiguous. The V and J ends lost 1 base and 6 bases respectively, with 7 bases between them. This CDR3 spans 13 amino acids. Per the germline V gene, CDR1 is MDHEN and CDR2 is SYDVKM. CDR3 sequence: CASSLSPGNEQFF. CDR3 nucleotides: TGTGCCAGCAGTTTATCCCCAGGCAATGAGCAGTTCTTC.

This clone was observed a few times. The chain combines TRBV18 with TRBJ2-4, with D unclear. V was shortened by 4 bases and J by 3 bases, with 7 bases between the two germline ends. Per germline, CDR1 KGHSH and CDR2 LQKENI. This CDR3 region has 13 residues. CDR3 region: CASSLADKNIQYF. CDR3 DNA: TGTGCCAGCTCACTGGCAGACAAAAACATTCAGTACTTC.

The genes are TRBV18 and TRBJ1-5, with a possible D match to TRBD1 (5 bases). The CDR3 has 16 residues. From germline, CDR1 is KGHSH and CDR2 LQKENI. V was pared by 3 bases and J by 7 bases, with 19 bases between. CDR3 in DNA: TGTGCCAGCTCACCCCCGGGTGCAGGGCGAGGGCAGCCCCAGCATTTT. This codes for CASSPPGAGRGQPQHF.

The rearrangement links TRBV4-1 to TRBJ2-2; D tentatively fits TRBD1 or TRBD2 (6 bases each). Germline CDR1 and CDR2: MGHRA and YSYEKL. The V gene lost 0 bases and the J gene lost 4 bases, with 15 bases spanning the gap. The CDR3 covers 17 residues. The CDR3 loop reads CASSQDWARGGTGELFF. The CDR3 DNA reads TGCGCCAGCAGCCAAGATTGGGCCAGGGGAGGCACCGGGGAGCTGTTTTTT.

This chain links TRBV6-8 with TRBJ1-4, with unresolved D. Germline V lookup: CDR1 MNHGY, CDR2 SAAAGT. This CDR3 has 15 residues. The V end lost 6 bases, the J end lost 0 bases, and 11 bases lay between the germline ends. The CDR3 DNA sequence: TGTGCCAGCAGCGGGGAGGAGGCAACTAATGAAAAACTGTTTTTT. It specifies CASSGEEATNEKLFF.

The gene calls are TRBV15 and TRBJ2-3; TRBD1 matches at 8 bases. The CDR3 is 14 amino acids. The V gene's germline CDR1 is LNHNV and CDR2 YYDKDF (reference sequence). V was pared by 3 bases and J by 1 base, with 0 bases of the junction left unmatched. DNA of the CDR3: TGTGCCACCAGCAGGGGACAGGGCACAGATACGCAGTATTTT. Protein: CATSRGQGTDTQYF.

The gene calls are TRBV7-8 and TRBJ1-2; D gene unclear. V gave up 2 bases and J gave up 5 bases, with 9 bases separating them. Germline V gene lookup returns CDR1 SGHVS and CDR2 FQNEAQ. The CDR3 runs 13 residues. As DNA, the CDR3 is TGTGCCAGCAGCTTATGGCAGACGTATGGCTACACCTTC. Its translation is CASSLWQTYGYTF.

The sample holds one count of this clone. The CDR3 sequence is CASRYRRGEKLFF. CDR3 nucleotide sequence: TGTGCCAGTAGGTACAGGAGGGGTGAAAAACTGTTTTTT. The chain is built from TRBV19 and TRBJ1-4, with D possibly being TRBD1 (5 bases). Trimming cost V 6 bases and J 7 bases, with 12 bases left between them. Germline lookup yields CDR1 LNHDA and CDR2 SQIVND (reference sequence). This CDR3 contains 13 residues. The whole variable domain, remainder taken from reference TRBV19 and TRBJ1-4, is DGGITQSPKYLFRKEGQNVTLSCEQNLNHDAMYWYRQDPGQGLRLIYYSQIVNDFQKGDIAEGYSVSREKKESFPLTVTSAQKNPTAFYLCASRYRRGEKLFFGSGTQLSVL.

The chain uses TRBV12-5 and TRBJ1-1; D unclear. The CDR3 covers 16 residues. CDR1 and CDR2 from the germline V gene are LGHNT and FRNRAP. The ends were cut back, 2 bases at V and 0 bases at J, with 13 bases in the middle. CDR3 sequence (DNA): TGTGCTAGTGGTTTGAGGTTGGGCCAGGTGAACACTGAAGCTTTCTTT. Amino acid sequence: CASGLRLGQVNTEAFF.

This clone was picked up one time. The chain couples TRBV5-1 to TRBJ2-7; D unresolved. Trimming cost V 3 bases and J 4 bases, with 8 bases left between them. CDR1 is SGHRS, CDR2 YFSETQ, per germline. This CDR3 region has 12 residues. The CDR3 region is CASSSMSYEQYF. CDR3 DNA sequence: TGCGCCAGCAGCTCAATGAGTTACGAGCAGTACTTC.

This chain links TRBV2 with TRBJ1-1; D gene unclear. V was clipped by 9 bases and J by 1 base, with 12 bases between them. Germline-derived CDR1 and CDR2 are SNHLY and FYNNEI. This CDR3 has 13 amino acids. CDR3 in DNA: TGTGCCAGTCCAAGGAGCCAGAACACTGAAGCTTTCTTT. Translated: CASPRSQNTEAFF.

The CDR3 region has the DNA TGTGCCAGCAGGGACCGGGACATAAGAAACACCATATATTTT. As protein: CASRDRDIRNTIYF. This sequence joins TRBV25-1 and TRBJ1-3, with a weak D call TRBD1 (6 bases). The CDR3 contains 14 residues. Trimming left V 6 bases short and J 5 bases short, with 14 bases between. CDR1 is MGHDK and CDR2 is SYGVNS in the germline V gene. Based on the CDR3 plus reference TRBV25-1 and TRBJ1-3, the full variable domain is EADIYQTPRYLVIGTGKKITLECSQTMGHDKMYWYQQDPGMELHLIHYSYGVNSTEKGDLSSESTVSRIRTEHFPLTLESARPSHTSQYLCASRDRDIRNTIYFGEGSWLTVV.

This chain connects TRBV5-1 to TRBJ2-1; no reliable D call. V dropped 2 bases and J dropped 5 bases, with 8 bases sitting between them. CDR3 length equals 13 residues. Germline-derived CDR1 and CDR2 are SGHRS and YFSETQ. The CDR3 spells CASSLLMDNEQFF. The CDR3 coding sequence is TGCGCCAGCAGCTTATTAATGGACAATGAGCAGTTCTTC.

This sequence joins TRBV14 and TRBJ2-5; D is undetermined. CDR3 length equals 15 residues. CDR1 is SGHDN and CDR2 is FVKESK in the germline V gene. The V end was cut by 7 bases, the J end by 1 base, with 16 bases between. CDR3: CASTPSQYSQETQYF. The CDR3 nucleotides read TGTGCCAGCACCCCCTCTCAGTACTCCCAAGAGACCCAGTACTTC. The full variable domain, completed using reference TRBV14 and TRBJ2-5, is EAGVTQFPSHSVIEKGQTVTLRCDPISGHDNLYWYRRVMGKEIKFLLHFVKESKQDESGMPNNRFLAERTGGTYSTLKVQPAELEDSGVYFCASTPSQYSQETQYFGPGTRLLVL.

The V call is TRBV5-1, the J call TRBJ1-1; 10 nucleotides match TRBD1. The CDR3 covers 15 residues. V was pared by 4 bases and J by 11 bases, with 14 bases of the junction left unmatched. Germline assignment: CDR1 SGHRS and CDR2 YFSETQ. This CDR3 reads CASSPGDRGRSGAFF. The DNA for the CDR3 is TGCGCCAGCAGCCCTGGGGACAGGGGACGGTCGGGGGCTTTCTTT.

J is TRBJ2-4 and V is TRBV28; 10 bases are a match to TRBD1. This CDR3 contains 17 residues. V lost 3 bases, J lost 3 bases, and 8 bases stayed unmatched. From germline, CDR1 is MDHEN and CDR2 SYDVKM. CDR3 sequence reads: CASSFYGTGVGKNIQYF. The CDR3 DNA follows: TGTGCCAGCAGTTTCTACGGGACAGGGGTGGGCAAAAACATTCAGTACTTC.

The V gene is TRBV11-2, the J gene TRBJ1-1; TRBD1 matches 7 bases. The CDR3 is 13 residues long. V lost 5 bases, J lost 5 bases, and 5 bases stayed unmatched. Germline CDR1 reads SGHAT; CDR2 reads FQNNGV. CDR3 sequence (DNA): TGTGCCAGCAGCACCGGGACAGTGACTGAAGCTTTCTTT. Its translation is CASSTGTVTEAFF. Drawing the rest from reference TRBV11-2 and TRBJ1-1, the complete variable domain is EAGVAQSPRYKIIEKRQSVAFWCNPISGHATLYWYQQILGQGPKLLIQFQNNGVVDDSQLPKDRFSAERLKGVDSTLKIQPAKLEDSAVYLCASSTGTVTEAFFGQGTRLTVV.

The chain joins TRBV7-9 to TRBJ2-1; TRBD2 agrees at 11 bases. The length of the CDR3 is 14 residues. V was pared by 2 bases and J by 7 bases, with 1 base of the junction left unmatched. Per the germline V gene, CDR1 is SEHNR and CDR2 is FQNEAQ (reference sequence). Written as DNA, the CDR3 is TGTGCCAGCAGCTTAACTAGCGGGGGTAATGAGCAGTTCTTC. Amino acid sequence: CASSLTSGGNEQFF.